These 21 T cell receptor beta chains came from one sample sequenced in a study of blood T cell repertoires in COVID-19. Assay used: immunoSEQ multiplex PCR; TCRdb lists only in-frame clones, some missing. The table lists some 220,000 clones, nearly 85% of them singletons. Sequencing was done on a sample of peripheral blood. The receptors were sampled from a woman in her 30s with COVID-19, enrolled during active disease.

This chain links TRBV7-2 with TRBJ2-1; D possibly corresponds to TRBD1 (5 bases). The V end was cut by 0 bases, the J end by 0 bases, with 9 bases between. This CDR3 is 16 amino acids long. CDR1 and CDR2 (germline): SGHTA, FQGNSA. CDR3 in amino acids: CASSLAQGTSYNEQFF. CDR3 coding DNA: TGTGCCAGCAGCTTAGCTCAGGGTACCTCCTACAATGAGCAGTTCTTC.

This clone was seen once. The CDR3 is CASRPGDNTGELFF. The CDR3 bases are TGTGCCAGCAGGCCGGGAGACAACACCGGGGAGCTGTTTTTT. This chain joins TRBV6-5 and TRBJ2-2; tentative D call: TRBD2 (6 bases). The V end was cut by 6 bases, the J end by 2 bases, with 10 bases between. The length of the CDR3 is 14 residues. Germline-derived CDR1 and CDR2 are MNHEY and SVGAGI.

This clone was detected a few times. J is TRBJ1-6 and V is TRBV10-3; 8 bases agree with TRBD1. The V segment lost 6 bases and the J segment 10 bases; nucleotides outside the gene matches: 17. Germline lookup yields CDR1 ENHRY and CDR2 SYGVKD. The CDR3 contains 17 residues. CDR3 amino acids: CAISGTGHTRGESPLHF. The CDR3 bases are TGTGCCATCAGCGGGACAGGCCATACCAGGGGGGAATCACCCCTCCACTTT.

The chain uses TRBV24-1 and TRBJ2-7, with 11 bases that match TRBD1. With V trimmed by 1 base and J by 4 bases, 2 bases remained unmatched. This CDR3 contains 15 residues. The V gene's germline CDR1 is KGHDR and CDR2 SFDVKD. The CDR3 bases are TGTGCCACCAGTGATTTCGGGACAGGGGGATACGAGCAGTACTTC. Its translation is CATSDFGTGGYEQYF.

This clone was seen repeatedly, ten times or more. This chain joins TRBV28 and TRBJ1-4; no firm D call. This CDR3 has 14 amino acids. Germline assignment: CDR1 MDHEN and CDR2 SYDVKM. Trimming cost V 6 bases and J 8 bases, with 16 bases left between them. CDR3 loop: CASSRGREVEKLFF. For the CDR3, the DNA is TGTGCCAGCAGCCGCGGACGGGAGGTGGAAAAACTGTTTTTT.

CDR3 bases: TGTGCCAGCAGCCAAGTCCCGAGAAGCCCTCGAGAGACCCAGTACTTC. This gives the protein CASSQVPRSPRETQYF. The chain employs TRBV14 and TRBJ2-5; D remains unclear. Germline V gene data show CDR1 as SGHDN and CDR2 as FVKESK. Trimming left V 1 base short and J 4 bases short, with 16 bases between. This CDR3 contains 16 residues.

The chain joins TRBV7-2 to TRBJ2-1; 8 bases line up with TRBD1. V lost 5 bases and J lost 6; bases outside the gene matches: 12. The CDR3 contains 16 residues. In germline, CDR1 is SGHTA, CDR2 FQGNSA. The CDR3, as DNA: TGTGCCAGCAGCGCCTCAGCAGGGGGCTCTCCCAATGAGCAGTTCTTC. Protein: CASSASAGGSPNEQFF.

In DNA form, the CDR3 reads TGTGCAAGTCGCTCGACCCCCCGGGGGGGGATCTCCTACAATGAGCAGTTCTTC. Its translation is CASRSTPRGGISYNEQFF. V gene TRBV12-2 combines with J gene TRBJ2-1; the listed D gene, TRBD2, was not tested against the DNA. TRBV12-2 is termed a pseudogene. The CDR3 loop spans 18 amino acids.

The chain joins TRBV7-9 to TRBJ2-1, with D possibly TRBD2 on 6 matching bases. The germline V gene encodes CDR1 SEHNR and CDR2 FQNEAQ (reference sequence). The CDR3 length is 15 residues. V gave up 0 bases and J gave up 4 bases, with 10 bases separating them. DNA of the CDR3: TGTGCCAGCAGCTTAGCGTTCGGGGGTTACAATGAGCAGTTCTTC. This codes for CASSLAFGGYNEQFF.

A single count supports this clone. The chain combines TRBV7-2 with TRBJ1-2, with 10 bases identical to TRBD1. There are 18 residues in the CDR3. With V trimmed by 1 base and J by 3 bases, 11 bases remained unmatched. CDR1 is SGHTA, CDR2 FQGNSA, per germline. CDR3 coding DNA: TGTGCCAGCAGCTTAGGCCGGGACAGGGGACCTCTAGACTATGGCTACACCTTC. Amino acids: CASSLGRDRGPLDYGYTF.

This clone was recorded many times. The chain couples TRBV6-5 to TRBJ1-6; D is undetermined. With 9 bases removed from V and 2 bases from J, the gap between germline ends came to 11 bases. In germline, CDR1 is MNHEY, CDR2 SVGAGI. The CDR3 is 14 residues long. The chain's CDR3 is CASSAGPYNSPLHF. The CDR3 region has the DNA TGTGCCAGTTCGGCGGGTCCCTATAATTCACCCCTCCACTTT.

The chain couples TRBV29-1 to TRBJ2-7, with 9 bases that match TRBD1. Trimming removed 6 bases from V and 2 bases from J; junction bases left unmatched: 8. Looked up from germline, CDR1 is SQVTM and CDR2 is ANQGSEA. The CDR3 is 14 amino acids. CDR3 DNA: TGCAGCGTAGTGGACGGGACAGGGCCCTACGAGCAGTACTTC. Translated: CSVVDGTGPYEQYF.

The chain couples TRBV7-9 to TRBJ2-3; maybe TRBD1 (6 bases). CDR1 and CDR2 from the germline V gene are SEHNR and FQNEAQ (reference sequence). The CDR3 consists of 15 residues. Between the trimmed V and J ends, which lost 4 bases and 3 bases, there was a span of 14 bases. The CDR3 DNA reads as TGTGCCAGCAGCTACCTTACAGGGTTAACAGATACGCAGTATTTT. It yields the protein CASSYLTGLTDTQYF.

The chain employs TRBV5-1 and TRBJ1-2, with 10 nucleotides matching TRBD1. The CDR3 has 16 residues. Germline CDR1 SGHRS, CDR2 YFSETQ. Trimming removed 6 bases from V and 8 bases from J; junction bases left unmatched: 16. Here the CDR3 reads CASKPDTGTGALGYTF. DNA of the CDR3: TGCGCCAGCAAGCCTGATACCGGGACAGGGGCACTGGGCTACACCTTC. Drawing the rest from reference TRBV5-1 and TRBJ1-2, the complete variable domain is KAGVTQTPRYLIKTRGQQVTLSCSPISGHRSVSWYQQTPGQGLQFLFEYFSETQRNKGNFPGRFSGRQFSNSRSEMNVSTLELGDSALYLCASKPDTGTGALGYTFGSGTRLTVV.

In DNA, the CDR3 is TGCGCCAGCAGCTTGGCCCCAGGGACAGAAGAGACCCAGTACTTC. Translating gives CASSLAPGTEETQYF. The chain joins TRBV5-1 to TRBJ2-5; 7 nucleotides match TRBD1. V gave up 0 bases and J gave up 3 bases; unmatched junction bases: 5. Looked up from germline, CDR1 is SGHRS and CDR2 is YFSETQ. The CDR3 totals 15 residues.

This clone was seen a handful of times. This rearrangement joins TRBV2 to TRBJ1-5; D is possibly TRBD1 (6 bases). This CDR3 has 14 amino acids. CDR1 and CDR2 (germline): SNHLY, FYNNEI. The ends were cut back, 5 bases at V and 2 bases at J, with 10 bases in the middle. For the CDR3, the DNA is TGTGCCAGCAGTACAGGGTCGGGCAATCAGCCCCAGCATTTT. Translated: CASSTGSGNQPQHF. Full variable domain (missing parts from reference TRBV2 and TRBJ1-5): EPEVTQTPSHQVTQMGQEVILRCVPISNHLYFYWYRQILGQKVEFLVSFYNNEISEKSEIFDDQFSVERPDGSNFTLKIRSTKLEDSAMYFCASSTGSGNQPQHFGDGTRLSIL.

The chain joins TRBV18 to TRBJ1-1; D may be TRBD1 (6 bases). Trimming cost V 8 bases and J 10 bases, with 17 bases left between them. CDR3 length equals 12 residues. Germline CDR1 is KGHSH and CDR2 is LQKENI. CDR3 sequence: CASTPVTGLAFF. In nucleotides, the CDR3 is TGTGCCAGCACTCCGGTCACAGGGTTAGCTTTCTTT.

This clone has more than one count but fewer than ten. The V gene is TRBV5-6, the J gene TRBJ2-1, with 7 positions matching TRBD1. Looked up from germline, CDR1 is SGHDT and CDR2 is YYEEEE. This CDR3 comprises 13 residues. V gave up 3 bases and J gave up 10 bases; unmatched junction bases: 7. CDR3 bases: TGTGCCAGCAGCTCGACAGGGTATGGGGAGCAGTTCTTC. Translation: CASSSTGYGEQFF.

The rearrangement uses TRBV7-2 and TRBJ1-1, with 8 bases identical to TRBD1. The CDR3 is 14 amino acids. Germline CDR1 SGHTA, CDR2 FQGNSA. V dropped 1 base and J dropped 4; count of bases not matched to a gene: 2. CDR3 protein: CASSLGRGPTEAFF. The CDR3 nucleotides read TGTGCCAGCAGCTTAGGCAGGGGGCCCACTGAAGCTTTCTTT.

This chain links TRBV18 with TRBJ2-1, with TRBD2 as a possible D gene (6 bases). CDR1 and CDR2 from the germline V gene are KGHSH and LQKENI. V dropped 2 bases and J dropped 0 bases, with 17 bases sitting between them. CDR3 length equals 18 residues. The CDR3 DNA reads as TGTGCCAGCTCACCAGTTTTGACTAGTCGGCGCTCCTACAATGAGCAGTTCTTC. This sequence encodes CASSPVLTSRRSYNEQFF.

The chain employs TRBV2 and TRBJ2-5; TRBD1 might be the D (5 bases). The V end lost 4 bases, the J end lost 0 bases, and 9 bases lay between the germline ends. CDR1 is SNHLY and CDR2 is FYNNEI in the germline V gene. The CDR3 extends over 14 amino acids. CDR3 in amino acids: CASSGTLNQETQYF. For the CDR3, the DNA is TGTGCCAGCAGTGGGACACTGAACCAAGAGACCCAGTACTTC.